This T cell receptor beta chain was captured by sequencing in a study of PD-1 blockade in classical Hodgkin lymphoma (dated by TCRdb to 2020 to 2022). About the investigation overall: Nivolumab dosing was 3 mg/kg intravenously every 2 weeks, continuing until either disease progression or unacceptable toxicity. A peripheral blood immune signature of response to PD-1 blockade in classical Hodgkin lymphoma was defined using TCR beta sequencing and CyTOF. Results the study describes overall, beyond this receptor: The study was restricted to a single clinical trial cohort, and the causes of repertoire differences, possibly disease activity or prior therapy, were left undefined. Baseline TCR diversity was reported as lower in newly diagnosed patients than in healthy donors, and lower still in relapsed/refractory patients. Trial patients with a complete response had baseline diversity similar to that of newly diagnosed patients, while partial responders and progressors had significantly lower diversity. By C4D1, a significant rise was seen in CD4+ TCR diversity but not in CD8+ TCR diversity (p=0.0027 vs p=0.16), and the rise was most apparent among complete responders (p=0.02). Diversity was lower in patients who began nivolumab less than 1 year after ASCT, so these patients were left out of later analyses to avoid confounding by immune reconstitution.

Genomic DNA was isolated using the Qiagen DNeasy kit from unsorted PBMCs as well as from negatively selected CD4+ and CD8+ fractions. Using primers that anneal to V and J segments, immunoSEQ multiplex PCR amplified the TCR beta CDR3 regions. A synthetic immune receptor repertoire was used to minimize amplification bias, and remaining bias was computationally removed after sequencing. In the source study's methods: Custom Python scripts were used to quantify repertoire diversity as the Shannon entropy index. Unsorted, CD4+ and CD8+ repertoires were analyzed separately, except for combined analyses in which CD4+ and CD8+ sequences were merged in silico. A clone was considered expanded if an increase in frequency of at least 2-fold after treatment relative to C1D1 was found, and a pseudocount of 0.5 was applied to clones undetected at baseline. Clones with 0 or 1 copy at C1D1 were classified as singleton clones, and clones with 2 or more copies were classified as non-singleton clones. Clones expanded in unsorted samples were assigned a CD4+, CD8+ or unknown annotation through matching of protein sequences in sorted samples from the same patient. Diversity changes from C1D1 to C4D1 were tested in paired samples using Wilcoxon tests. TCRdb obtained this table from immuneACCESS and retained in-frame rearrangements with V and J assigned. These tables miss some clones; where compared with another copy, unresolved V genes account for less than half of the shortfall, and the remainder is unexplained. V and J calls and clone size are copied from that table; D and trimming were computed from the DNA. The sample includes about 100,000 clones, with approximately 83% observed a single time. The biggest ten clones account for 12% of the sample.

This clone was picked up a small number of times. This clone's antigen is unknown. It has no much larger one-base neighbor in the sample; base qualities were not kept. CDR1 and CDR2 are drawn from the germline V gene (reference sequence): LNHDA, SQIVND. From V the trimming removes 3 bases and from J it removes 6 bases, while the gene matches leave 7 bases of the junction unaccounted for. Inclusive of the bounding cysteine and phenylalanine, the CDR3 is 14 residues long. Left in the record is the CDR3 DNA by itself, 42 bases read in frame from the first base. The sample's time point label, in plain terms: cycle 1 day 1 (C1D1), immediately before nivolumab initiation. Every trial patient had relapsed following autologous stem cell transplantation, and prior brentuximab vedotin exposure was what differed among cohorts A, B and C. The trial cohort comprised some 60 patients with relapsed/refractory classical Hodgkin lymphoma whose best overall responses were complete response, partial response or progressive disease. Single-agent nivolumab was administered to trial patients in the multi-cohort phase II CheckMate 205 trial. An independent review committee assessed best overall response by applying the 2007 International Working Group response criteria. Trial PBMCs were obtained immediately prior to nivolumab initiation (C1D1) and on therapy at cycle 2 day 1 and cycle 4 day 1. Peripheral blood was collected in 8 mL Vacutainer Cell Preparation Tubes, from which PBMCs were isolated by centrifugation and then cryopreserved.

The V gene is TRBV19 and the J gene is TRBJ2-7, with 8 central nucleotides matching TRBD1. The source was peripheral blood mononuclear cells (PBMCs), collected at baseline. The TCR comes from a human donor with classical Hodgkin lymphoma. CDR3 sequence: CASSIVARGLEQYF. At the DNA level, the sequence is TGTGCCAGTAGTATTGTGGCCAGGGGGCTCGAGCAGTACTTC.